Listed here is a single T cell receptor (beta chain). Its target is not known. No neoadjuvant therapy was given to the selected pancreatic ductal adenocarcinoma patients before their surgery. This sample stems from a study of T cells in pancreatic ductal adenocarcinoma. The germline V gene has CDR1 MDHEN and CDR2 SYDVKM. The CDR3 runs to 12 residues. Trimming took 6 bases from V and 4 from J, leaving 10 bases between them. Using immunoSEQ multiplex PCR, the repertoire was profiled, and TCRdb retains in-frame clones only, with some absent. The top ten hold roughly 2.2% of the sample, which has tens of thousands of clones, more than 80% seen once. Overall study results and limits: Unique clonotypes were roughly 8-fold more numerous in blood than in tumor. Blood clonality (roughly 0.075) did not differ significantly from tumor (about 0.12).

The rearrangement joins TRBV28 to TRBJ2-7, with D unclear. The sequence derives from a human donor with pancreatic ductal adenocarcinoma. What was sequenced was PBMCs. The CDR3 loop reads CASSITGYEQYF. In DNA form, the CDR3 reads TGTGCCAGCAGCATTACGGGTTACGAGCAGTACTTC.